This T cell receptor beta chain originates from a study of blood T cell repertoires in COVID-19. The overall study: Italy, Spain and the United States were the sources of the convalescent and acute COVID-19 samples. PBMCs, B-cell-depleted T cells, or T cells provided the cDNA or gDNA that made up the material.

The CDR3 has 15 amino acids. Germline lookup yields CDR1 SGDLS and CDR2 YYNGEE. Between the trimmed V and J ends, which lost 2 bases and 1 base, there was a span of 9 bases. In the authors' methods: Nucleated cell number was recorded as an estimate derived from reference gene primer amplification. Assay used: immunoSEQ multiplex PCR; TCRdb lists only in-frame clones, some missing. Clone size and the V and J calls come from that table; the DNA yielded D and trimming. The sample comprises 120,000 or so clones, roughly 80% of which are singletons, and less than 6.5% rests with the top ten. What was sequenced was peripheral blood. This clonotype originated in a man in his sixties with acute or convalescent COVID-19. The V call is TRBV9, the J call TRBJ2-2; D call uncertain. CDR3: CASSVWYGNTGELFF. CDR3 nucleotide sequence: TGTGCCAGCAGCGTGTGGTACGGGAACACCGGGGAGCTGTTTTTT.